A single sample gave rise to the 16 T cell receptor beta chains below, sequenced in a study of T cell responses to AZD1222 COVID-19 vaccine. Only in-frame clones appear in the TCRdb table, and some are missing; sequencing was by immunoSEQ multiplex PCR. There are around 110,000 clones in the sample; roughly 93% occur only once, and over 2.5% lies in the top ten. The material was peripheral blood, obtained on day 0 of AZD1222 vaccination. These receptors all stem from an adult in good health.

The V call is TRBV12-5, the J call TRBJ2-2, with D maybe TRBD1 (5 bases). Trimming pared 0 bases from V and 0 bases from J, leaving 8 bases between. Germline V lookup: CDR1 LGHNT, CDR2 FRNRAP. The CDR3 runs to 16 residues. The CDR3 region has the DNA TGTGCTAGTGGTTTGGTACTGGGGCCGAACACCGGGGAGCTGTTTTTT. As protein: CASGLVLGPNTGELFF.

The genes are TRBV5-5 and TRBJ1-1; tentatively, D is TRBD1 (5 bases). This CDR3 spans 14 amino acids. In germline, CDR1 is SGHKS, CDR2 YYEKEE (reference sequence). V was shortened by 3 bases and J by 4 bases, with 13 bases between the two germline ends. The CDR3 loop reads CASSWMGVATEAFF. In nucleotides, the CDR3 is TGTGCCAGCAGCTGGATGGGGGTTGCCACTGAAGCTTTCTTT.

The chain couples TRBV6-4 to TRBJ2-1; 10 bases are shared with TRBD2. The germline V gene encodes CDR1 MRHNA and CDR2 SNTAGT. The trim removed 6 bases at V and 5 bases at J, leaving 7 bases unmatched. CDR3 length: 15 amino acids. The CDR3 protein is CASSLLAGMDNEQFF. The CDR3 DNA is TGTGCCAGCAGCCTACTAGCGGGAATGGACAATGAGCAGTTCTTC.

The chain couples TRBV9 to TRBJ2-7, with a tentative D call TRBD1 (6 bases). The CDR3 contains 15 residues. The germline V gene encodes CDR1 SGDLS and CDR2 YYNGEE. V lost 0 bases, J lost 4 bases, and 14 bases lay in between. The CDR3 protein is CASSVGRTEVYEQYF. CDR3 in DNA: TGTGCCAGCAGCGTAGGAAGGACAGAAGTTTACGAGCAGTACTTC.

The V gene is TRBV5-1, the J gene TRBJ2-2; D might be TRBD2 (6 bases). Trimming stripped 0 bases from V and 7 bases from J, with 13 bases between. Per germline, CDR1 SGHRS and CDR2 YFSETQ. CDR3 length: 15 amino acids. The CDR3 DNA is TGCGCCAGCAGCTTGGCACTCCTGCGGGACGGGGAGCTGTTTTTT. Encoded protein: CASSLALLRDGELFF. The full variable domain, completed using reference TRBV5-1 and TRBJ2-2, is KAGVTQTPRYLIKTRGQQVTLSCSPISGHRSVSWYQQTPGQGLQFLFEYFSETQRNKGNFPGRFSGRQFSNSRSEMNVSTLELGDSALYLCASSLALLRDGELFFGEGSRLTVL.

A single count supports this clone. The V gene is TRBV5-5, the J gene TRBJ1-3; D is unresolved. Trimming cost V 4 bases and J 4 bases, with 12 bases left between them. CDR1 is SGHKS, CDR2 YYEKEE, per germline (reference sequence). The CDR3 length is 14 residues. The CDR3 here is CASSIGRTGNTIYF. Here the CDR3 DNA reads TGTGCCAGCAGCATTGGGCGTACGGGAAACACCATATATTTT.

This clone was seen a few times. This sequence joins TRBV18 and TRBJ1-1, with TRBD1 identical over 9 bases. This CDR3 spans 14 amino acids. Germline V gene lookup returns CDR1 KGHSH and CDR2 LQKENI. Trimming at V came to 4 bases and at J to 5 bases, leaving 5 bases not matched to a gene. CDR3 nucleotides: TGTGCCAGCTCACTGGACAGGGGTGATACTGAAGCTTTCTTT. It encodes CASSLDRGDTEAFF.

This clone was counted only a few times. The chain couples TRBV15 to TRBJ2-3, with 8 bases identical to TRBD2. This CDR3 is built from 16 residues. V shed 0 bases, J shed 10 bases, and the junction held 12 bases outside the gene matches. The germline CDR1 and CDR2 sequences are LNHNV and YYDKDF (reference sequence). In nucleotides, the CDR3 is TGTGCCACCAGCAGAGAGGCTAGCGGGTACAATAGGGCGCAGTATTTT. This codes for CATSREASGYNRAQYF.

The chain carries TRBV18 and TRBJ1-6; 8 nucleotides agree with TRBD1. V was clipped by 3 bases and J by 9 bases; unmatched bases: 10. Germline CDR1 and CDR2: KGHSH and LQKENI. This CDR3 has 16 amino acids. CDR3 nucleotide sequence: TGTGCCAGCTCACCCAAAGGGACAGGTGAAGTTTCACCCCTCCACTTT. This encodes CASSPKGTGEVSPLHF.

The chain uses TRBV30 and TRBJ2-7; D is perhaps TRBD1 or TRBD2 (5 bases each). CDR1 is GTSNPN, CDR2 SVGIG, per germline (reference sequence). Trimming shortened V by 7 bases and J by 2 bases, and 15 bases separated the two germline ends. The length of the CDR3 is 13 residues. This CDR3 reads CASRPRETYEQYF. CDR3 nucleotides: TGTGCCTCACGTCCCAGGGAGACCTACGAGCAGTACTTC.

The V and J genes are TRBV15 and TRBJ2-6; D possibly corresponds to TRBD1 (6 bases). V dropped 5 bases and J dropped 4 bases, with 12 bases sitting between them. The CDR3 covers 15 residues. Germline CDR1 reads LNHNV; CDR2 reads YYDKDF (reference sequence). The CDR3 is CATSHRDSGANVLTF. The CDR3 region has the DNA TGTGCCACCAGCCACAGGGATTCGGGGGCCAACGTCCTGACTTTC.

The count of this clone is one. The rearrangement uses TRBV28 and TRBJ1-2; a possible D gene is TRBD1 (5 bases). The CDR3 is 12 residues long. Germline-derived CDR1 and CDR2 are MDHEN and SYDVKM. The germline V and J ends were trimmed by 7 bases and 5 bases, with 11 bases remaining between them. The CDR3 spells CASIGGAYGYTF. The CDR3 DNA is TGTGCCAGCATAGGAGGGGCTTATGGCTACACCTTC.

This chain uses TRBV3-1 (or the pseudogene TRBV3-2) with TRBJ1-2; maybe TRBD1 (6 bases). The CDR3 sequence is 13 residues long. The V and J ends lost 1 base and 4 bases respectively, with 7 bases between them. The germline V gene has CDR1 LGHDT and CDR2 YNNKEL (reference sequence). CDR3 loop: CASSQGQVYGYTF. DNA of the CDR3: TGTGCCAGCAGCCAAGGACAGGTCTATGGCTACACCTTC.

This chain uses TRBV5-1 with TRBJ1-2; no clear D. Per the germline V gene, CDR1 is SGHRS and CDR2 is YFSETQ. This CDR3 has 15 amino acids. Trimming stripped 0 bases from V and 0 bases from J, with 9 bases between. The CDR3 coding sequence is TGCGCCAGCAGCTTGGGTAGTACTACTAACTATGGCTACACCTTC. It codes for CASSLGSTTNYGYTF.

Only one count was recorded for this clone. The chain recombines TRBV28 with TRBJ2-7; weak D call: TRBD1 (6 bases). The germline CDR1 and CDR2 sequences are MDHEN and SYDVKM. Trimming took off 5 bases at V and 3 bases at J, with 14 bases between the two ends. There are 14 residues in the CDR3. CDR3 DNA: TGTGCCAGCAGTCTACAGGGAAGAGGCTACGAGCAGTACTTC. This sequence encodes CASSLQGRGYEQYF.

The chain is built from TRBV18 and TRBJ1-5; D remains ambiguous. Per germline, CDR1 KGHSH and CDR2 LQKENI. The CDR3 has 14 residues. Trimming pared 2 bases from V and 4 bases from J, leaving 9 bases between. The CDR3 nucleotides read TGTGCCAGCTCACCAGGGCGGCCGAATCAGCCCCAGCATTTT. It codes for CASSPGRPNQPQHF.